The 5 T cell receptor beta chains below come from one sample, sequenced in a study of blood T cells in healthy people across ages. It was with a sample-barcoded 5' primer and a J-beta primer mix that a second PCR of roughly 6 to 12 cycles was run. Each CDR3 protein gets one entry after TCRdb re-called the 5' RACE reads with MiXCR. This repertoire shows hundreds of thousands of distinct CDR3 sequences, less than 35% found once; its top ten account for roughly 17%. Sequencing used blood. Source of these receptors: a woman of 80 years or more in good health.

The table lists this clonotype with many counts. CDR3 amino acids: CASSLDLGANEKLFF. DNA for the CDR3: TGTGCCAGCAGCTTAGATTTGGGCGCTAATGAAAAACTGTTTTTT. The rearrangement links TRBV7-2 to TRBJ1-4, with D hard to call. V dropped 1 base and J dropped 3 bases, with 9 bases sitting between them. Germline loops: CDR1 SGHTA, CDR2 FQGNSA. CDR3 length: 15 residues.

This clonotype has ten or more counts. The chain uses TRBV12-3 or TRBV12-4 and TRBJ1-1, with a tentative D call TRBD1 (5 bases). The V end lost 4 bases, the J end lost 0 bases, and 12 bases lay between the germline ends. CDR3 length: 15 amino acids. CDR3 nucleotides: TGTGCCAGCAGTTCACCCGGGACCGTGAACACTGAAGCTTTCTTT. Translated: CASSSPGTVNTEAFF.

This clonotype was found a few times. The rearrangement links TRBV20-1 to TRBJ1-2; TRBD1 agrees at 7 bases. Germline V gives CDR1 DFQATT, CDR2 SNEGSKA (reference sequence). The J segment lost 4 bases and the V segment lost 1 base, leaving 3 bases of the junction unmatched. The CDR3 spans 13 residues. The CDR3 spells CSARVGTVYGYTF. CDR3 nucleotides: TGCAGTGCTAGAGTAGGGACAGTCTATGGCTACACCTTC.

This clonotype was seen a handful of times. V gene TRBV6-5 combines with J gene TRBJ2-7, with 7 bases identical to TRBD1. V shed 6 bases, J shed 7 bases, and the junction held 12 bases outside the gene matches. The germline V gene has CDR1 MNHEY and CDR2 SVGAGI. This CDR3 is built from 14 residues. As DNA, the CDR3 is TGTGCCAGCAGAACAGGGGACCCCTACAATGAGCAGTACTTC. It translates to CASRTGDPYNEQYF.

This clonotype was seen many times. The rearrangement uses TRBV5-1 and TRBJ2-5; 15 bases match TRBD2. The CDR3 is 20 amino acids. J lost 5 bases, V lost 4 bases, and 18 bases had no gene match. Germline lookup yields CDR1 SGHRS and CDR2 YFSETQ. CDR3 loop: CASSPRNNPRTSGGAETQYF. CDR3 sequence (DNA): TGCGCCAGCAGCCCTAGAAATAACCCCCGGACTAGCGGGGGGGCGGAGACCCAGTACTTC.